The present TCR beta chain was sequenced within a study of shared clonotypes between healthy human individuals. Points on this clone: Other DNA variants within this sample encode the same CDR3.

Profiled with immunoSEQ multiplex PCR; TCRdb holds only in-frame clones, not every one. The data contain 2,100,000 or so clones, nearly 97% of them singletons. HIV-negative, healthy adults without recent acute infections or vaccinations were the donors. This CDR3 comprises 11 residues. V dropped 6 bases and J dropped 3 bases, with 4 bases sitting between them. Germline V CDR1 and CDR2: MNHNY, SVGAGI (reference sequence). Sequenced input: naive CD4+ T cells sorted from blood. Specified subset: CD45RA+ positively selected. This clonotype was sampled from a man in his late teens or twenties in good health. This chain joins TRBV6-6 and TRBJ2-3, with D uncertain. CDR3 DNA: TGTGCCAGCAGCTGGACAGATACGCAGTATTTT. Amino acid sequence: CASSWTDTQYF.